This T cell receptor (beta chain) was found in a study of OX40 agonist ivuxolimab in advanced cancers. Study at large: Prior therapy, whether anti-PD-1, anti-PD-L1 or anti-CTLA-4, was allowed, and less than 45% had some. Study-wide results and caveats: In a subset of nonresponders, normalized T-cell clonal expansion was also low. Among T cells, CD8+ cells averaged more expanded clones than CD4+ cells. There was clonal expansion of CD4+ and CD8+ blood T cells by week 6 at 0.1 to 3.0 mg/kg.

This clone appeared a single time. Its antigen remains unidentified. Per the germline V gene, CDR1 is SGHTA and CDR2 is FQGNSA. V lost 5 bases to trimming and J lost 0 bases, with 4 bases between them. The CDR3 is 12 amino acids. Libraries were prepared by immunoSEQ multiplex PCR; TCRdb keeps only in-frame clonotypes and omits some of them. Here the sample spans more than 85,000 clones, about 90% being singletons. This specimen was CD4+ or CD8+ T cells sorted from blood, taken in a trial of the OX40 agonist ivuxolimab. V usage is TRBV7-2 and J usage is TRBJ1-2; D is undetermined. The sequence was collected from an adult with an advanced solid tumor such as melanoma, head and neck, liver or kidney cancer. The CDR3 nucleotides read TGTGCCAGCAGCCAAGCTAACTATGGCTACACCTTC. Translation: CASSQANYGYTF.